This T cell receptor (beta chain) was observed in a study of blood T cell repertoires in COVID-19. Background on the study: Nucleic acid was either cDNA or gDNA, and it came from T cells, B-cell-depleted T cells, or PBMCs.

Cohort assignment relied on participant-reported clinical history. Clones were read by immunoSEQ multiplex PCR, and TCRdb kept only the in-frame ones, dropping some. Here the sample spans 150,000 to 200,000 clones, around nine tenths being singletons. Trimming pared 7 bases from V and 5 bases from J, leaving 11 bases between. The CDR3 length is 12 residues. The sequenced sample was PBMCs or T cells enriched from blood (not recorded which). The source is a young woman who had recovered from COVID-19. V usage is TRBV12-3 or TRBV12-4 and J usage is TRBJ2-5, with a tentative D call TRBD2 (6 bases). DNA of the CDR3: TGTGCCAGCATATCAGCGGGTGAGACCCAGTACTTC. This encodes CASISAGETQYF.